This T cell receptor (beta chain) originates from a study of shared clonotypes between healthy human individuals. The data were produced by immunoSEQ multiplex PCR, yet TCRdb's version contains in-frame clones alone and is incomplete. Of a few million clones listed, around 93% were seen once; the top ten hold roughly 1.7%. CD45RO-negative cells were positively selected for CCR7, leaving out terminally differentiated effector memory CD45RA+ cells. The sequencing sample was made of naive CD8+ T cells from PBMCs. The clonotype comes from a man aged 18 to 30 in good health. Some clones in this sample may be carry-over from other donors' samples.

The CDR3 sequence is CSGDYEQYF. The CDR3 nucleotides read TGCAGCGGGGACTACGAGCAGTACTTC. V usage is TRBV29-1 and J usage is TRBJ2-7; unclear D gene. Trimming shortened V by 7 bases and J by 3 bases, and 4 bases separated the two germline ends. Germline V gives CDR1 SQVTM, CDR2 ANQGSEA. The CDR3 is made up of 9 amino acids.